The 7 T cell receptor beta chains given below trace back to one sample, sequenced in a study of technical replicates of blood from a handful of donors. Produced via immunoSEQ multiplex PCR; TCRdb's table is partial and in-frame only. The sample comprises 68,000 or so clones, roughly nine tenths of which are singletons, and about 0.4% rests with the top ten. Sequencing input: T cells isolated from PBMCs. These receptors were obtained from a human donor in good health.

The CDR3 is CASSKEQRETNNEQFF. The CDR3 DNA reads TGTGCCAGCAGCAAAGAACAGCGGGAGACAAACAATGAGCAGTTCTTC. The rearrangement uses TRBV21-1 and TRBJ2-1; the table's D call of TRBD2 was not tested on the DNA. TRBV21-1 is termed a pseudogene. This CDR3 has 16 residues.

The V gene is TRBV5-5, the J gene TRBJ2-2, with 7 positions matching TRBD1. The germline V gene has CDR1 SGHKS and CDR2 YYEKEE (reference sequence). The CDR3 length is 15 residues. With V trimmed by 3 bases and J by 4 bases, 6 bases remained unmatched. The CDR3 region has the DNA TGTGCCAGCAGCTCCGAAACAGGGGTCACCGGGGAGCTGTTTTTT. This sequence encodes CASSSETGVTGELFF.

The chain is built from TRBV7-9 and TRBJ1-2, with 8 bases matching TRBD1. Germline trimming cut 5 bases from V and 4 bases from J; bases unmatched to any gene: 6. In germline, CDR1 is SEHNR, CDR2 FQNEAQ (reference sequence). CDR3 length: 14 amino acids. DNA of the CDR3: TGTGCCAGCAGCCCAGGGACAGGCCCCTATGGCTACACCTTC. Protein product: CASSPGTGPYGYTF.

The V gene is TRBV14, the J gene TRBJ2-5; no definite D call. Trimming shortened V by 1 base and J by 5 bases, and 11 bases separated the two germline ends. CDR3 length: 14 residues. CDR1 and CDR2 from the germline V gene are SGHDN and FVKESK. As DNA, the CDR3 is TGTGCCAGCAGCCAAGTTGGGCTCCGTGAGACCCAGTACTTC. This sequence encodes CASSQVGLRETQYF.

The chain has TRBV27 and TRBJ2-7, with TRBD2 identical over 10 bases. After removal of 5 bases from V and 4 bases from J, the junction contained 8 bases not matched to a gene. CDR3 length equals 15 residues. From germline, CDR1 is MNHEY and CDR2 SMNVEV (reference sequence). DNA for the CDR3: TGTGCCAGCAGTCCGCGGGGACTAGCGTTTTACGAGCAGTACTTC. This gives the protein CASSPRGLAFYEQYF.

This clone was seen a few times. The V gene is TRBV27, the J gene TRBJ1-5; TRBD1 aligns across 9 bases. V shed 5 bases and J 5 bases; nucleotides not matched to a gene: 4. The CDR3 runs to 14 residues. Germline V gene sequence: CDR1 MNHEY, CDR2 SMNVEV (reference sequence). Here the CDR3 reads CASSPWTGDQPQHF. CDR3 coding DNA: TGTGCCAGCAGTCCTTGGACAGGGGATCAGCCCCAGCATTTT.

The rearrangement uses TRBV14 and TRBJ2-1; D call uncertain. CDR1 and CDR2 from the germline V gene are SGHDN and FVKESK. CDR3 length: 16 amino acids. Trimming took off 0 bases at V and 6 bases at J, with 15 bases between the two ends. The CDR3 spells CASSQDTWYPSNEQFF. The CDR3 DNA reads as TGTGCCAGCAGCCAAGATACTTGGTATCCGTCCAATGAGCAGTTCTTC.